This T cell receptor (beta chain) was documented in a study of blood T cell repertoires in COVID-19. In the source study's methods: Using reference gene primer amplification, nucleated cell counts were estimated. Data came from immunoSEQ multiplex PCR; TCRdb stores just in-frame clones and leaves some out. V, J and clone size were drawn from that table, and D and trimming were deduced from the DNA. The sample carries about 170,000 clones, 86% recorded once. The specimen was peripheral blood. This receptor was obtained from a man between 65 and 85 years old with acute or convalescent COVID-19.

CDR3 DNA: TGTGCCAGCAGTTTACTAACAGGGACTAATGAAAAACTGTTTTTT. Its translation: CASSLLTGTNEKLFF. The genes are TRBV28 and TRBJ1-4, with a possible D match to TRBD1 (6 bases). Germline V gives CDR1 MDHEN, CDR2 SYDVKM. This CDR3 is built from 15 residues. Trimming left V 2 bases short and J 2 bases short, with 9 bases between.